The rows below give T cell receptor beta chains drawn from one sample of a study of cytomegalovirus exposure and HLA in healthy donors. Here immunoSEQ multiplex PCR was the method, and the copy in TCRdb shows in-frame clones only, minus some. Among tens of thousands of clones listed, roughly 76% were seen once. The sequenced material came from PBMCs. Every receptor here comes from a male donor in good health and CMV-seronegative. Each CDR3 is given with its conserved first and last residue.

j_call cdr3_length v_call cdr3_aa
. 14 TRBV5-1 CASSLLQGSYEQYF
TRBJ1-5 15 TRBV6-5 CASSKDRGLSQPQHF
TRBJ2-7 13 TRBV28 CASSYRVVDEQYF
TRBJ2-7 13 TRBV19 CASRQGGTYEQYF
TRBJ2-2 15 TRBV5-1 CASSLVSGNTGELFF
TRBJ2-6 17 TRBV9 CASSPGTTSGGANVLTF
TRBJ1-5 13 TRBV6-5 CASSGGSNQPQHF
TRBJ1-1 13 TRBV28 CASTWNRATEAFF
TRBJ1-1 15 TRBV9 CASSVTGAIGTEAFF
TRBJ2-1 16 TRBV7-2 CASSLAAPVRGDEQFF
TRBJ1-5 14 TRBV28 CASSLMSRNQPQHF
TRBJ1-2 14 TRBV5-1 CASSWETGEAGYTF
TRBJ2-2 15 TRBV5-1 CASSPRTGDTGELFF
TRBJ2-7 15 TRBV7-2 CASSLALGGHYEQYF
TRBJ1-4 14 TRBV28 CASRTRPVNEKLFF
TRBJ1-6 14 TRBV4-3 CASSHGQGDSPLHF
TRBJ1-5 12 TRBV27 CASSTSNQPQHF
TRBJ1-5 15 TRBV27 CASRPGRGGNQPQHF
TRBJ2-1 13 TRBV5-6 CASSSPSRGPRFF
TRBJ1-1 14 TRBV15 CATSKSDKNTEAFF
TRBJ2-5 15 TRBV6-1 CASSHPGLAKETQYF
TRBJ2-2 13 TRBV6-1 CATQSGVTGELFF
TRBJ2-3 15 TRBV5-1 CATSPRTGGPDTQYF
TRBJ1-1 10 TRBV20-1 CRGDQGAGFF
TRBJ2-5 13 TRBV7-2 CASSPRGGETQYF
TRBJ2-7 14 TRBV7-2 CASSDSGTSYEQYF
TRBJ2-7 13 TRBV5-6 CASSLYGDYEQYF
TRBJ1-1 15 TRBV4-3 CASSQGGRPNTEAFF
TRBJ2-7 14 TRBV6-1 CASSLDRASYEQYF